This is a list of T cell receptor beta chains from one sample in a study of blood T cell repertoires in COVID-19. Using immunoSEQ multiplex PCR, the repertoire was profiled, and TCRdb retains in-frame clones only, with some absent. The sample holds about 210,000 clones, approximately 90% seen once. Sequencing was performed on PBMCs or T cells enriched from blood (not recorded which). The receptors originated from a man younger than 40 who had recovered from COVID-19. Both conserved end residues are part of each CDR3. The D gene is left open where the match is weak. The size of a clone is reported for some rows only, either as once, few or many, or as a class for expanded clones.

>TRBJ2-5|NA|TRBV3-1/TRBV3-2|NA
TGTGCCAGCAGCCAAGACATTAGTGGTGAGACCCAGTACTTC
CASSQDISGETQYF
>TRBJ1-5|NA|TRBV6-2/TRBV6-3|NA
TGTGCCAGCAGTCCCCGGGACTTTAGGAGGCCGCCCCAGCATTTT
CASSPRDFRRPPQHF
>TRBJ1-2|TRBD1|TRBV19|NA
TGTGCCAGTAGTATTCCTCGACAGGGGAACTATGGCTACACCTTC
CASSIPRQGNYGYTF
>TRBJ2-1|NA|TRBV4-1|once
TGCGCCAGCAGCCAAGAGAACAACAATGAGCAGTTCTTC
CASSQENNNEQFF
>TRBJ1-5|TRBD1|TRBV19|NA
TGTGCCAGTAGTTTGGACAGGGTCCAGCCCCAGCATTTT
CASSLDRVQPQHF
>TRBJ2-2|NA|TRBV11-2|NA
TGTGCCAGCAGCTTAGATAAGCGGTCGAACACCGGGGAGCTGTTTTTT
CASSLDKRSNTGELFF
>TRBJ2-7|NA|TRBV5-6|NA
TGTGCCAGCAGCGCCGGGACACTTCAATACGAGCAGTACTTC
CASSAGTLQYEQYF
>TRBJ2-5|NA|TRBV5-1|NA
TGCGCCAGCAGCGAGGGAGAGACCCAGTACTTC
CASSEGETQYF
>TRBJ1-5|TRBD1|TRBV7-2|once
TGTGCCAGCAGCTTAGACAGGGGGCGCGGTCAGCCCCAGCATTTT
CASSLDRGRGQPQHF
>TRBJ2-7|TRBD2|TRBV30|NA
TGTGCCTGGAGAACCGATCGGACTAGCGGGAACCACTTC
CAWRTDRTSGNHF
>TRBJ2-7|TRBD2|TRBV4-1|NA
TGCGCCAGCAGCGAAATAGCGGGGACCCGATACGAGCAGTACTTC
CASSEIAGTRYEQYF
>TRBJ2-2|NA|TRBV12-3/TRBV12-4|NA
TGTGCCAGCACCCCCTCGAGGGTCGGGGAGCTGTTTTTT
CASTPSRVGELFF
>TRBJ2-4|NA|TRBV19|once
TGTGCCAGTAGTATAGTACGGACTACTTGGGAAAACATTCAGTACTTC
CASSIVRTTWENIQYF
>TRBJ1-2|NA|TRBV12-3/TRBV12-4|NA
TGTGCCAGCAGTTCCCCCAGGGGTGGCTACACCTTC
CASSSPRGGYTF
>TRBJ2-1|NA|TRBV4-3|NA
TGCGCCAGCAGCCCCTCGGCCAGGGCGGGGGCCGACAATGAGCAGTTCTTC
CASSPSARAGADNEQFF
>TRBJ2-1|NA|TRBV7-2|once
TGTGCCAGCAGCTTAGGACCGGGGTCCCCCTACAATGAGCAGTTCTTC
CASSLGPGSPYNEQFF
>TRBJ2-7|TRBD2|TRBV3-1/TRBV3-2|NA
TGTGCCAGCAGCCAAGCGGGAGGGCCGAGAAACGAGCAGTACTTC
CASSQAGGPRNEQYF
>TRBJ1-1|NA|TRBV19|NA
TGTGCCAGTAGTATAGGCTACCTCATGAACACTGAAGCTTTCTTT
CASSIGYLMNTEAFF
>TRBJ1-5|NA|TRBV6-5|NA
TGTGCCAGCAGTCTCCGAACAAATCAGCCCCAGCATTTT
CASSLRTNQPQHF
>TRBJ2-3|TRBD1|TRBV30|NA
TGTGCCTGGACTTCGGGACAGGGGACAGATACGCAGTATTTT
CAWTSGQGTDTQYF
>TRBJ1-4|NA|TRBV15|NA
TGTGCCACCAGCAGAGATGATACAGGAGCAACTAATGAAAAACTGTTTTTT
CATSRDDTGATNEKLFF
>TRBJ2-2|NA|TRBV2|once
TGTGCCAGCAACAGGCGATGGGACACCGGGGAGCTGTTTTTT
CASNRRWDTGELFF
>TRBJ2-1|TRBD2|TRBV24-1|NA
TGTGCCACCGCCAGCGGGAGGGGTCATGAGCAGTTCTTC
CATASGRGHEQFF
>TRBJ2-5|NA|TRBV12-3/TRBV12-4|NA
TGTGCCAGCGGGGCGGCGACAGGAACCACCCAGTACTTC
CASGAATGTTQYF
>TRBJ2-7|NA|TRBV6-5|once
TGTGCCAGCTGGGACACGTCTTCCTACGAGCAGTACTTC
CASWDTSSYEQYF
>TRBJ2-1|NA|TRBV5-1|NA
TGCGCCAGCAGCTTGGCCCGCCACTTTTCCAATGAGCAGTTCTTC
CASSLARHFSNEQFF
>TRBJ1-2|NA|TRBV15|NA
TGTGCCACCAGCAGAGATAGGGAGGGAGGTAGTGGCTACACCTTC
CATSRDREGGSGYTF
>TRBJ2-7|NA|TRBV4-3|NA
TGCGCCAGCAGCCAAGATCGGGTGACCTACGAGCAGTACTTC
CASSQDRVTYEQYF
>TRBJ2-7|NA|TRBV4-2|NA
TGTGCCAGCAGCCAAGATCCAGGCTCCCCCGAGCAGTACTTC
CASSQDPGSPEQYF
>TRBJ1-1|NA|TRBV7-9|NA
TGTGCCAGCAGCTTTGCAGTGAACACTGAAGCTTTCTTT
CASSFAVNTEAFF
>TRBJ2-6|TRBD1|TRBV7-9|few
TGTGCCAGCAGCCGCCCGGGACAGGGGGTATCTGGGGCCAACGTCCTGACTTTC
CASSRPGQGVSGANVLTF
>TRBJ2-3|TRBD1|TRBV5-8|NA
TGTGCCAGCAGCTTTTGGTCAGGGGGCAGCCTAGCGACCCGCACAGATACGCAGTATTTT
CASSFWSGGSLATRTDTQYF
>TRBJ2-3|TRBD2|TRBV28|NA
TGTGCCAGCAGTTTAAGCGGGAAGGGCACAGATACGCAGTATTTT
CASSLSGKGTDTQYF
>TRBJ2-5|TRBD1|TRBV6-2/TRBV6-3|NA
TGTGCCAGCAGTTACTGGGGACAGGGAGGGGAGACCCAGTACTTC
CASSYWGQGGETQYF
>TRBJ2-7|NA|TRBV6-5|NA
TGTGCCAGCAGTTACTCGGCCAGATCTGCCGAGCAGTACTTC
CASSYSARSAEQYF
>TRBJ2-1|NA|TRBV19|NA
TGTGCCAGTGGACTTAATTACAATGAGCAGTTCTTC
CASGLNYNEQFF
>TRBJ1-1|TRBD1|TRBV19|NA
TGTGCCAGTAGTATAACAGGGGGTACTGAAGCTTTCTTT
CASSITGGTEAFF
>TRBJ2-1|TRBD1|TRBV9|NA
TGTGCCAGCAGCATGGGACAGGGACAGTACAATGAGCAGTTCTTC
CASSMGQGQYNEQFF
>TRBJ2-5|NA|TRBV7-9|NA
TGTGCCAGCAGCTTTTCCGCAGGGGCAGTGACCCAGTACTTC
CASSFSAGAVTQYF